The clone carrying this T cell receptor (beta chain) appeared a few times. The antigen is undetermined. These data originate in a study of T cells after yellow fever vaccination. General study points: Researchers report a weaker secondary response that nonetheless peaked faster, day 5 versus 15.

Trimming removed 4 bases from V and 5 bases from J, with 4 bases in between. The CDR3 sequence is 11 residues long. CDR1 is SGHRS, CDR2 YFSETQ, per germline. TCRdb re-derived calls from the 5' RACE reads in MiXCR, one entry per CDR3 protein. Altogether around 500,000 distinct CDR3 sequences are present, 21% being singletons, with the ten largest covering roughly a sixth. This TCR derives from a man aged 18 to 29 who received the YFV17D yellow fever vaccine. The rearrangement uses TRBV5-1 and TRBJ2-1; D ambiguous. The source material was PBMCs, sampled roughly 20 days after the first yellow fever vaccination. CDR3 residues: CASSAHNEQFF. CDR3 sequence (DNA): TGCGCCAGCAGCGCGCACAATGAGCAGTTCTTC. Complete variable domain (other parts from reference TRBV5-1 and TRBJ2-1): KAGVTQTPRYLIKTRGQQVTLSCSPISGHRSVSWYQQTPGQGLQFLFEYFSETQRNKGNFPGRFSGRQFSNSRSEMNVSTLELGDSALYLCASSAHNEQFFGPGTRLTVL.